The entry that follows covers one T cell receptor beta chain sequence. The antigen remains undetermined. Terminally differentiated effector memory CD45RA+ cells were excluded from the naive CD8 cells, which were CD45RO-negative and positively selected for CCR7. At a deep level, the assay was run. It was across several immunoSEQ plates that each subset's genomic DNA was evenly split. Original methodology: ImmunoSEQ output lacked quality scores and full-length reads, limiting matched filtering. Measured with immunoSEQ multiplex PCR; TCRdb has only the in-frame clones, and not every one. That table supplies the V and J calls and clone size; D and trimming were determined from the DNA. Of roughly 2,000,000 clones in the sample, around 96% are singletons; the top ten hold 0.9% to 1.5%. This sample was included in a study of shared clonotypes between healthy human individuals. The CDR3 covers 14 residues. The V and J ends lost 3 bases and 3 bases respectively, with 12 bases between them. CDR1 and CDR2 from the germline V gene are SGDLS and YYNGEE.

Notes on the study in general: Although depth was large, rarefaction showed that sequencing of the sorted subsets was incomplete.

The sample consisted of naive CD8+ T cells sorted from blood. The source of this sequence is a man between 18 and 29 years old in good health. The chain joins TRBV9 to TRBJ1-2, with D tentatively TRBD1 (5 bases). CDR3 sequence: CASSASLGDYGYTF. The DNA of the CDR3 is TGTGCCAGCAGCGCCTCCCTGGGGGACTATGGCTACACCTTC.